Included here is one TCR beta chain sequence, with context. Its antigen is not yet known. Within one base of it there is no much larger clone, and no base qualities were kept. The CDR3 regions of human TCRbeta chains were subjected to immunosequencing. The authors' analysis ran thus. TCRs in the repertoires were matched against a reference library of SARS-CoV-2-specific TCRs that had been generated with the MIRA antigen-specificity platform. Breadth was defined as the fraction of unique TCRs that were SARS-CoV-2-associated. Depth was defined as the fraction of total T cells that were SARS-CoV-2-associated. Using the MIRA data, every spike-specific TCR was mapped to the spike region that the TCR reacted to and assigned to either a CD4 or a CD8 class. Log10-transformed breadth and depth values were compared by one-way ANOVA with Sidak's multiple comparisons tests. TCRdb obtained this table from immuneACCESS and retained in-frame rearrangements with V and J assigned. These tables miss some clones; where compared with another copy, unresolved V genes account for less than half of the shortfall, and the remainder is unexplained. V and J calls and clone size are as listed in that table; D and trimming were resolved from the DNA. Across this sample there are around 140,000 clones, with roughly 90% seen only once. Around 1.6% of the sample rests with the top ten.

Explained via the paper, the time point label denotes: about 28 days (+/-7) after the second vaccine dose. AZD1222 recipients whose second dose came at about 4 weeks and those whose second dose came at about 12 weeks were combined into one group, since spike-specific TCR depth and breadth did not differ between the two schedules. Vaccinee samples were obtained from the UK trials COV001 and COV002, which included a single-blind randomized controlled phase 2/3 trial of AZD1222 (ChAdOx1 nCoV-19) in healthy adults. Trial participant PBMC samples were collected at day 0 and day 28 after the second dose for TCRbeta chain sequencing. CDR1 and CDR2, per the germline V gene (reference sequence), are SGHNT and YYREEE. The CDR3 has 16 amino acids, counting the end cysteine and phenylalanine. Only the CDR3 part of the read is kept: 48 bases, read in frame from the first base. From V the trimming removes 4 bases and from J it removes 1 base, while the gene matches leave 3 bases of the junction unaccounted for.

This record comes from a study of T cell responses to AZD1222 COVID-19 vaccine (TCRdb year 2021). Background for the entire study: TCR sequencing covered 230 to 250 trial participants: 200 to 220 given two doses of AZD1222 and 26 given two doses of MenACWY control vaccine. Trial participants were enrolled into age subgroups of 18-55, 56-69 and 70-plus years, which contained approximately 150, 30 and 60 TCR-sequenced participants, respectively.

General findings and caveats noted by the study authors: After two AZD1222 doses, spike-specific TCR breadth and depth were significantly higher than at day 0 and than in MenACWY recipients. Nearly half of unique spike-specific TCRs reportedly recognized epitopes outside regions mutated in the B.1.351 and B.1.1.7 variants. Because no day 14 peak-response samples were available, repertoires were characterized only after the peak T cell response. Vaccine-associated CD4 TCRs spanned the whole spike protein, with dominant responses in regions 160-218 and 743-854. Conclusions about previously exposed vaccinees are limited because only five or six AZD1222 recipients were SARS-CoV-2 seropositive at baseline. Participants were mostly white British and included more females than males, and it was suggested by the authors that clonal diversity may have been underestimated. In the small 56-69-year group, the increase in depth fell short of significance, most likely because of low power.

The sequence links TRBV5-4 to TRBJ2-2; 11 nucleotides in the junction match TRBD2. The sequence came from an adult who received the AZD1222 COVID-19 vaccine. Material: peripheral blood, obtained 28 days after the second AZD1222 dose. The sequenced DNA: TGTGCCAGCAGCCAAGGGACTAGCGGGAACACCGGGGAGCTGTTTTTT. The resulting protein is CASSQGTSGNTGELFF.